This T cell receptor (beta chain) was sequenced during a study of blood T cell repertoires in COVID-19. In the study overall: From the United States, Italy and Spain came samples of acute and convalescent COVID-19.

Deletions cut 1 base from V and 1 base from J, with 10 bases between. This CDR3 is 14 amino acids long. Germline CDR1 and CDR2: GTSNPN and SVGIG (reference sequence). Libraries were prepared by immunoSEQ multiplex PCR; TCRdb keeps only in-frame clonotypes and omits some of them. Of about half a million clones listed, 70% to 90% are singletons. The sample comprised peripheral blood. The gene calls are TRBV30 and TRBJ1-1; no firm D call. The clonotype was recovered from a human donor in a cohort sampled during active COVID-19. The CDR3: CAWSAGRGNTEAFF. As DNA, the CDR3 is TGTGCCTGGAGTGCAGGACGGGGGAACACTGAAGCTTTCTTT.